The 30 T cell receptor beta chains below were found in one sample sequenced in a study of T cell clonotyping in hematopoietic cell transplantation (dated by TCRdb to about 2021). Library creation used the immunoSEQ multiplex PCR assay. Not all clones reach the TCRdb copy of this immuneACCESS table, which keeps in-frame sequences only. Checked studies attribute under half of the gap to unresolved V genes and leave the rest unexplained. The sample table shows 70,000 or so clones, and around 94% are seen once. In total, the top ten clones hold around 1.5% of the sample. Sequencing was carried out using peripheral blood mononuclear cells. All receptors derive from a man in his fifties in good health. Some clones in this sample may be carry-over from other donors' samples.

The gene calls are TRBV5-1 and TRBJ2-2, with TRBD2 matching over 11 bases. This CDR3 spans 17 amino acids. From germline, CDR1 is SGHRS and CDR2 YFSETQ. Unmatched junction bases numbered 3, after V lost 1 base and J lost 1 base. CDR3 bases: TGCGCCAGCAGCTTGACTAGCGGGGGTCTGAACACCGGGGAGCTGTTTTTT. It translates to CASSLTSGGLNTGELFF. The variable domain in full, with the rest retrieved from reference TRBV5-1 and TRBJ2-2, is KAGVTQTPRYLIKTRGQQVTLSCSPISGHRSVSWYQQTPGQGLQFLFEYFSETQRNKGNFPGRFSGRQFSNSRSEMNVSTLELGDSALYLCASSLTSGGLNTGELFFGEGSRLTVL.

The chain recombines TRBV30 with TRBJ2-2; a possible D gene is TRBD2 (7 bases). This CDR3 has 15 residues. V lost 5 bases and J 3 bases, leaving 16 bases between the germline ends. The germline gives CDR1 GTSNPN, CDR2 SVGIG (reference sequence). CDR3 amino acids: CAWEGEGGDTGELFF. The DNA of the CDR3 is TGTGCCTGGGAGGGTGAAGGGGGGGACACCGGGGAGCTGTTTTTT.

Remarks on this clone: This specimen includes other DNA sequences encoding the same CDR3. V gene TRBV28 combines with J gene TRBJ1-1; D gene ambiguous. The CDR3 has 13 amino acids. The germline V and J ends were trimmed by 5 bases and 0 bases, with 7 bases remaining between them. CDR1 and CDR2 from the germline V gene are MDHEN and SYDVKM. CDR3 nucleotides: TGTGCCAGCAGTGGCTTAATGAACACTGAAGCTTTCTTT. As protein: CASSGLMNTEAFF.

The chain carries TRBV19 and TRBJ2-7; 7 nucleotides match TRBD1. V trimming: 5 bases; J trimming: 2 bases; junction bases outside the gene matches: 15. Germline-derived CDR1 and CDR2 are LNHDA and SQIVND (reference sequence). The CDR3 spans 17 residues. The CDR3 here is CASSPRPTGLDTYEQYF. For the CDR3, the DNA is TGTGCCAGTAGTCCCCGCCCGACAGGGTTGGACACCTACGAGCAGTACTTC.

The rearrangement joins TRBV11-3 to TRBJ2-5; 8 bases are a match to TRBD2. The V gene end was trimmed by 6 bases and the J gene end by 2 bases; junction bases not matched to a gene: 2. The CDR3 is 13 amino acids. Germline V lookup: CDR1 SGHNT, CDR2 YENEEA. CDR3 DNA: TGTGCCAGCAGTAGCGGGGTACAAGAGACCCAGTACTTC. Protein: CASSSGVQETQYF.

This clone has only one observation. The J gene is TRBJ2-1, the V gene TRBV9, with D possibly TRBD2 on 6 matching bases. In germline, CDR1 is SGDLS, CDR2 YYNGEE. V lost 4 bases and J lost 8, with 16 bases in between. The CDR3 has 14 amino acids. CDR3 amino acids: CASSWGGDVDEQFF. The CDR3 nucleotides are TGTGCCAGCAGCTGGGGCGGGGACGTAGATGAGCAGTTCTTC. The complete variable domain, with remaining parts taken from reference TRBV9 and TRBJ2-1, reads DSGVTQTPKHLITATGQRVTLRCSPRSGDLSVYWYQQSLDQGLQFLIQYYNGEERAKGNILERFSAQQFPDLHSELNLSSLELGDSALYFCASSWGGDVDEQFFGPGTRLTVL.

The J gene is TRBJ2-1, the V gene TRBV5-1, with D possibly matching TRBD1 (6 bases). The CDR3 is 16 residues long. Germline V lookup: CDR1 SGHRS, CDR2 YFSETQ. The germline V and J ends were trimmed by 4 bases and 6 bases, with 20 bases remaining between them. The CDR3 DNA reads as TGCGCCAGCAGCCCGTTACAGGCCTGGGGGCTCAATGAGCAGTTCTTC. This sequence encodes CASSPLQAWGLNEQFF.

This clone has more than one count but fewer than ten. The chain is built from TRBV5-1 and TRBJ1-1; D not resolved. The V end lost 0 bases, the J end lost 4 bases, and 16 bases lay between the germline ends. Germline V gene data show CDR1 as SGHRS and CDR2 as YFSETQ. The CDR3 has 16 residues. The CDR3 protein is CASSLESILLGTEAFF. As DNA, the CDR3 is TGCGCCAGCAGCTTGGAGTCGATCTTGTTGGGCACTGAAGCTTTCTTT.

The CDR3 here is CASSRQGAVGYEQYF. The CDR3 DNA reads as TGTGCCAGCAGCCGACAGGGGGCGGTAGGGTACGAGCAGTACTTC. V is TRBV7-8 and J is TRBJ2-7; 10 nucleotides line up with TRBD1. CDR1 and CDR2 from the germline V gene are SGHVS and FQNEAQ. The V and J ends lost 5 bases and 4 bases, in that order; junction bases with no gene match: 8. This CDR3 is 15 amino acids long.

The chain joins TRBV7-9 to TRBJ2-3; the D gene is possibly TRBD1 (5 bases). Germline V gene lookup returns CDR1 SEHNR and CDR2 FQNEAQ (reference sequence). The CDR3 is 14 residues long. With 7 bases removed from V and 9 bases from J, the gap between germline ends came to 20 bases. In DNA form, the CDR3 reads TGTGCCAGCAACTCGTACCCAGGGAAAGTCACGCAGTATTTT. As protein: CASNSYPGKVTQYF.

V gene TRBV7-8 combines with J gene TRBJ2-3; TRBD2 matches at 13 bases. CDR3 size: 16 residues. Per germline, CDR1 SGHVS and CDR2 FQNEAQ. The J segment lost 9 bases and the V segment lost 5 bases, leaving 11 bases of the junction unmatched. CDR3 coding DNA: TGTGCCAGCAGCCTATGGACTAGCGGGAGAGCGGAGACGCAGTATTTT. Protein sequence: CASSLWTSGRAETQYF.

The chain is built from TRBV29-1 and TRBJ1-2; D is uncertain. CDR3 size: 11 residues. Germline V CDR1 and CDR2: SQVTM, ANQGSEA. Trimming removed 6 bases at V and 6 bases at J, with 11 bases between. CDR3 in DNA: TGCAGCGTCGCCCTGGATAATGGCTACACCTTC. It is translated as CSVALDNGYTF. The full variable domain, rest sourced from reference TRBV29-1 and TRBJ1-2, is SAVISQKPSRDICQRGTSLTIQCQVDSQVTMMFWYRQQPGQSLTLIATANQGSEATYESGFVIDKFPISRPNLTFSTLTVSNMSPEDSSIYLCSVALDNGYTFGSGTRLTVV.

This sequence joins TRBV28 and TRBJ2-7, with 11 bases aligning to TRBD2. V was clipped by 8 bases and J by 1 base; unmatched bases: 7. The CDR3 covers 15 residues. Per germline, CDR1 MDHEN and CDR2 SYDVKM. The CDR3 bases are TGTGCCAGCCGGACTAGCGGGCCCGATTCCTACGAGCAGTACTTC. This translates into CASRTSGPDSYEQYF.

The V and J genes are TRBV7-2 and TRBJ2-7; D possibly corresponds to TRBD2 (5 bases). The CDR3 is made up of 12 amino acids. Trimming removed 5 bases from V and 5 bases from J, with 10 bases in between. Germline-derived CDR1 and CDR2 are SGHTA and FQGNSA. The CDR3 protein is CASSRVGNEQYF. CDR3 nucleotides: TGTGCCAGCAGCCGAGTCGGGAACGAGCAGTACTTC.

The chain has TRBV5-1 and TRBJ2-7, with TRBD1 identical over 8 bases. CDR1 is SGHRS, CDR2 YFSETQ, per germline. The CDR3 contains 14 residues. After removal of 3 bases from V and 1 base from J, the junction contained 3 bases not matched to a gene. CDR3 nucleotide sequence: TGCGCCAGCAGCTCCGGACAGGGATCCTACGAGCAGTACTTC. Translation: CASSSGQGSYEQYF.

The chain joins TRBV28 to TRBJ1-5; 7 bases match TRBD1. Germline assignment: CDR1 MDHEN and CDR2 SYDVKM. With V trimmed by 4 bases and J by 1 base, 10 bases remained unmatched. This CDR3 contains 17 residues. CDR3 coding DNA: TGTGCCAGCAGTTCTATTGACAGGGTCGAGAGCAATCAGCCCCAGCATTTT. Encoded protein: CASSSIDRVESNQPQHF.

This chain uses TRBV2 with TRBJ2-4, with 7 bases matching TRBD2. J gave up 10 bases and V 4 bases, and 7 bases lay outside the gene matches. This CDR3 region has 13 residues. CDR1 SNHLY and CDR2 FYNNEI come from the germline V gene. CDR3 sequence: CASSGEGVSIQYF. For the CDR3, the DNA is TGTGCCAGCAGTGGGGAGGGAGTTTCTATTCAGTACTTC. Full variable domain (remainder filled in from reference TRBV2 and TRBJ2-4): EPEVTQTPSHQVTQMGQEVILRCVPISNHLYFYWYRQILGQKVEFLVSFYNNEISEKSEIFDDQFSVERPDGSNFTLKIRSTKLEDSAMYFCASSGEGVSIQYFGAGTRLSVL.

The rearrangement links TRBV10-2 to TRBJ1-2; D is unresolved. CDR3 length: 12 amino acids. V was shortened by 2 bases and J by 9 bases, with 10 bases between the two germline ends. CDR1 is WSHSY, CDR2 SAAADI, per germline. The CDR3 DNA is TGCGCCAGCAGTGAGGGGCCTGGGAGCTACACCTTC. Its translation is CASSEGPGSYTF.

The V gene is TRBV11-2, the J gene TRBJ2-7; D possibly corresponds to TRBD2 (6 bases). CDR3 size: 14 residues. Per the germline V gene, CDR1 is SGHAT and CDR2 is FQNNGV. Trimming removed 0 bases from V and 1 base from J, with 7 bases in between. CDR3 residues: CASSLDRGSYEQYF. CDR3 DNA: TGTGCCAGCAGCTTAGATCGGGGGTCCTACGAGCAGTACTTC.

CDR3: CASSALAGASTDTQYF. The CDR3 DNA sequence: TGTGCCAGCAGCGCTTTAGCGGGGGCTAGCACAGATACGCAGTATTTT. This rearrangement joins TRBV9 to TRBJ2-3, with 9 nucleotides matching TRBD2. This CDR3 contains 16 residues. V shed 3 bases and J 0 bases; nucleotides not matched to a gene: 5. Germline CDR1 is SGDLS and CDR2 is YYNGEE.

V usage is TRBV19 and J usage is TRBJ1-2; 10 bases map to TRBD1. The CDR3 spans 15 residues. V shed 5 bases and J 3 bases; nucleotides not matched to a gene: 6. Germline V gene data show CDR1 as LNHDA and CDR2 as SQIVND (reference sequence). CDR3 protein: CASSVSGTGDYGYTF. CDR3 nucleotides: TGTGCCAGTAGTGTTTCCGGGACAGGGGACTATGGCTACACCTTC.

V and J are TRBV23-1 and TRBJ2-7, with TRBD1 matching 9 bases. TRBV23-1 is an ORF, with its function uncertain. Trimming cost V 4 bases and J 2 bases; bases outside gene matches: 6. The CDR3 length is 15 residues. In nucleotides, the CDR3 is TGCGCCAGCAGTCGACCGGGACAGGGAACCTACGAGCAGTACTTC. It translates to CASSRPGQGTYEQYF.

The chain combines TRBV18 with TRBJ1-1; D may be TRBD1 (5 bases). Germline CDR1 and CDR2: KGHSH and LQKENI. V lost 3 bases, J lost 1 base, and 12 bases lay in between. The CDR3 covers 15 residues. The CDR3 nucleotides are TGTGCCAGCTCACCCCCAGGGTCGAGGAACACTGAAGCTTTCTTT. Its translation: CASSPPGSRNTEAFF.

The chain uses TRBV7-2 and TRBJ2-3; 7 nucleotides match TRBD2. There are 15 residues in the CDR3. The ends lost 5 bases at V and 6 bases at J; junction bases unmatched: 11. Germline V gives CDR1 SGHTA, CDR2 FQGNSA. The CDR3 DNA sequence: TGTGCCAGCAGCCCCTTCCCGCGGGGGAGGGATACGCAGTATTTT. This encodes CASSPFPRGRDTQYF.

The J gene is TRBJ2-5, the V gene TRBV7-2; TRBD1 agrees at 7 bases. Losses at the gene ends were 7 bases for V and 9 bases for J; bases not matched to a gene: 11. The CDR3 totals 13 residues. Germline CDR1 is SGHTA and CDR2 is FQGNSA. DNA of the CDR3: TGTGCCAGCACCCGTTATAGGCAGGGGGCCCAGTACTTC. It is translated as CASTRYRQGAQYF.

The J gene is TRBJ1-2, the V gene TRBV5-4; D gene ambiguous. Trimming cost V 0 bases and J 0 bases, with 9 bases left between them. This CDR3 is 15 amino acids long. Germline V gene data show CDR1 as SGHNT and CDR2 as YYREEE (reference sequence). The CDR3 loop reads CASSLAPTTNYGYTF. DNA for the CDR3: TGTGCCAGCAGCTTGGCCCCCACTACTAACTATGGCTACACCTTC.

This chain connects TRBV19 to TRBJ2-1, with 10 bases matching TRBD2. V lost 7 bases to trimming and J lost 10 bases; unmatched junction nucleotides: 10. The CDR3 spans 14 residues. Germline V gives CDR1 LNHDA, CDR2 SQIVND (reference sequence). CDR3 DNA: TGTGCCAGTAATTCAGCGGGAGGGCCACGGGAGCAGTTCTTC. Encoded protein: CASNSAGGPREQFF.

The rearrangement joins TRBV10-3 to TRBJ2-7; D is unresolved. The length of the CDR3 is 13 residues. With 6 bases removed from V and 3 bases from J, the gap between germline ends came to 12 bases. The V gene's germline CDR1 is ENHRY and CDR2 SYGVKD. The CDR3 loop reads CAIRPDDRYEQYF. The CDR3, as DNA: TGTGCCATCAGACCAGATGATCGCTACGAGCAGTACTTC.

The CDR3 DNA sequence: TGTGCCAGTAGTACCGGGACGGTGAGTTATGGCTACACCTTC. It is translated as CASSTGTVSYGYTF. The chain combines TRBV19 with TRBJ1-2; possible D gene TRBD1, 5 bases. The CDR3 spans 14 residues. Germline V CDR1 and CDR2: LNHDA, SQIVND (reference sequence). With 4 bases removed from V and 5 bases from J, the gap between germline ends came to 14 bases.

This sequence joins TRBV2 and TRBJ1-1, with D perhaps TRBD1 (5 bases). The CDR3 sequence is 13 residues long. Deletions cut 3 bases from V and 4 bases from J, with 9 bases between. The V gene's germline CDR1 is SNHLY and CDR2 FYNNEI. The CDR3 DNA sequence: TGTGCCAGCAGTGACAGGGAGGGCACTGAAGCTTTCTTT. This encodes CASSDREGTEAFF.